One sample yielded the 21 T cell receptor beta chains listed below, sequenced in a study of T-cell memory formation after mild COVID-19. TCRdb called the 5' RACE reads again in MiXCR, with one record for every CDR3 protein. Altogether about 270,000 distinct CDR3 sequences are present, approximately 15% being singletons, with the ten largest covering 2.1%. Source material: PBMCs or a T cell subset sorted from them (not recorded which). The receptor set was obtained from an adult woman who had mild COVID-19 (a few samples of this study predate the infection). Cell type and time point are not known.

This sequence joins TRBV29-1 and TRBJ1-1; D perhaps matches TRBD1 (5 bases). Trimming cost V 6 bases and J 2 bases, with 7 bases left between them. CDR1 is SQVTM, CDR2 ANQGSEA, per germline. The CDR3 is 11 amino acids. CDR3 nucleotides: TGCAGCGTGACAGTAAACACTGAAGCTTTCTTT. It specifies CSVTVNTEAFF.

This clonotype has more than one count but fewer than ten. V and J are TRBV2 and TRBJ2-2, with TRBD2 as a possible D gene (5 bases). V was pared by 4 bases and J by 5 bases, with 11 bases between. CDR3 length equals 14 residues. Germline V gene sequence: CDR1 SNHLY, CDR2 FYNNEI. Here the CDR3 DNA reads TGTGCCAGCAGTGGAGGACCGGGGACCGGGGAGCTGTTTTTT. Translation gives CASSGGPGTGELFF.

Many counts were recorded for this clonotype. DNA for the CDR3: TGCAGTGCTTCCGGGACACTTTACAATGAGCAGTTCTTC. It specifies CSASGTLYNEQFF. This sequence joins TRBV20-1 and TRBJ2-1; maybe TRBD1 (6 bases). CDR1 is DFQATT and CDR2 is SNEGSKA in the germline V gene (reference sequence). Trimming removed 5 bases from V and 4 bases from J, with 12 bases in between. The CDR3 has 13 amino acids.

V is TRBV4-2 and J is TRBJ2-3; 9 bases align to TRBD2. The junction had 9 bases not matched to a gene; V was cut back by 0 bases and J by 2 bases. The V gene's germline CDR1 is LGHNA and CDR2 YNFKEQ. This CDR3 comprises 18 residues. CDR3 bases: TGTGCCAGCAGCCAAGATATGAAGCGGGGGGTACACACAGATACGCAGTATTTT. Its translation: CASSQDMKRGVHTDTQYF.

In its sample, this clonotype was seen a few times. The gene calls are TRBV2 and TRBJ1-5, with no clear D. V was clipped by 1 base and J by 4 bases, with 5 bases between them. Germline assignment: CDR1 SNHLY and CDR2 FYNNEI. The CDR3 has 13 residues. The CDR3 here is CASSEVSNQPQHF. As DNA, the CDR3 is TGTGCCAGCAGTGAAGTTTCTAATCAGCCCCAGCATTTT.

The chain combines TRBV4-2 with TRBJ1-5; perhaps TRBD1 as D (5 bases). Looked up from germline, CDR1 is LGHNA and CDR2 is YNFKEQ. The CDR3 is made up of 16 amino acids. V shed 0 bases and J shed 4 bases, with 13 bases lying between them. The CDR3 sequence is CASSQDVQGPNQPQHF. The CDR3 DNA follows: TGTGCCAGCAGCCAAGACGTCCAGGGACCAAATCAGCCCCAGCATTTT.

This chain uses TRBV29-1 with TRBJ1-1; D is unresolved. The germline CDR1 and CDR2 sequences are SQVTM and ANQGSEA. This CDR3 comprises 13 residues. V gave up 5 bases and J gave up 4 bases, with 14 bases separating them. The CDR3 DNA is TGCAGCGTTTTGGAGAGGACGGGCACTGAAGCTTTCTTT. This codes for CSVLERTGTEAFF.

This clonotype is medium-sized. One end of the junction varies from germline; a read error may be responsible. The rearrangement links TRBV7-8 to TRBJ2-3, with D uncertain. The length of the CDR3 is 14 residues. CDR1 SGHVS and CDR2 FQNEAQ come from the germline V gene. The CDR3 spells CASGLTPYTDTQYF. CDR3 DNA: TGTGCCAGCGGCTTGACCCCCTACACAGATACGCAGTATTTT.

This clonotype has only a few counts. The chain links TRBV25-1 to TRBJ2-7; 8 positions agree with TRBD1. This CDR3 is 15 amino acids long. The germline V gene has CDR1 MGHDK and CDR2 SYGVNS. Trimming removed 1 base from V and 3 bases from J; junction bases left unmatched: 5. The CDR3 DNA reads TGTGCCAGCAGTGAATCTGGGACAGGTCTCTACGAGCAGTACTTC. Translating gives CASSESGTGLYEQYF.

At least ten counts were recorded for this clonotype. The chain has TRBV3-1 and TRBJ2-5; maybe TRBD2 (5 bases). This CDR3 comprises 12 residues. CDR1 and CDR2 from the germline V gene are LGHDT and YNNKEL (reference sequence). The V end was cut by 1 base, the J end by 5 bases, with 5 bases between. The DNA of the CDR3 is TGTGCCAGCAGCCAAGGGAGGGAGACCCAGTACTTC. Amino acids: CASSQGRETQYF.

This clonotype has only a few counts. CDR3 amino acids: CATSRERPFTEAFF. The CDR3 DNA is TGTGCCACCAGCAGAGAAAGGCCGTTCACTGAAGCTTTCTTT. The chain carries TRBV15 and TRBJ1-1; D unresolved. Between the trimmed V and J ends, which lost 0 bases and 4 bases, there was a span of 9 bases. The CDR3 is 14 residues long. Germline-derived CDR1 and CDR2 are LNHNV and YYDKDF (reference sequence).

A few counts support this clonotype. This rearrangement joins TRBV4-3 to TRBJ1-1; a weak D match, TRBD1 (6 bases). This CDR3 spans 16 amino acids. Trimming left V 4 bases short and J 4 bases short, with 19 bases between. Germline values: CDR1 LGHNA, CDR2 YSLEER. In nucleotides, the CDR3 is TGCGCCAGCAGCCCGCAGGGGAACAGGGTAGGCACTGAAGCTTTCTTT. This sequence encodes CASSPQGNRVGTEAFF.

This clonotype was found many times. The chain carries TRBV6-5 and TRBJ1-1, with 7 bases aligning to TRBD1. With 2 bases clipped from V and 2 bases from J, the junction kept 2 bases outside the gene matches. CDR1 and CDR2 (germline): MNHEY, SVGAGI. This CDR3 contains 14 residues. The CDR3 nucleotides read TGTGCCAGCAGTTACAGGGGGCTCAACACTGAAGCTTTCTTT. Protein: CASSYRGLNTEAFF.

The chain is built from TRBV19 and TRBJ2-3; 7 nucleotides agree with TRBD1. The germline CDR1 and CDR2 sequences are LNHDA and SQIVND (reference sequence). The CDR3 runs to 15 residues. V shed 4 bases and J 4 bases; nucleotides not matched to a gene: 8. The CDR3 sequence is CASSTSGTAPDTQYF. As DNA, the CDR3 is TGTGCCAGTAGTACCTCGGGGACAGCGCCAGATACGCAGTATTTT.

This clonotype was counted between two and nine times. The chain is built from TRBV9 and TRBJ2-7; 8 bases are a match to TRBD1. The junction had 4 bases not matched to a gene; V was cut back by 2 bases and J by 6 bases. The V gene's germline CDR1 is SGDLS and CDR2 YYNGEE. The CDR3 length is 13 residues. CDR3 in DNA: TGTGCCAGCAGCGTGGGCGACAGGGGCGAGCAGTACTTC. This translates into CASSVGDRGEQYF.

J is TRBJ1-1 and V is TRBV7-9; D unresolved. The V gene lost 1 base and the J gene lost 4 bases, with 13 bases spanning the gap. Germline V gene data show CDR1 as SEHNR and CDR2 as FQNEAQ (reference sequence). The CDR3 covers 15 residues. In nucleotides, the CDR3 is TGTGCCAGCAGCTTAGGACATACCTTTGGCACTGAAGCTTTCTTT. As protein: CASSLGHTFGTEAFF. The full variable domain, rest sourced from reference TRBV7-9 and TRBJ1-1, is DTGVSQNPRHKITKRGQNVTFRCDPISEHNRLYWYRQTLGQGPEFLTYFQNEAQLEKSRLLSDRFSAERPKGSFSTLEIQRTEQGDSAMYLCASSLGHTFGTEAFFGQGTRLTVV.

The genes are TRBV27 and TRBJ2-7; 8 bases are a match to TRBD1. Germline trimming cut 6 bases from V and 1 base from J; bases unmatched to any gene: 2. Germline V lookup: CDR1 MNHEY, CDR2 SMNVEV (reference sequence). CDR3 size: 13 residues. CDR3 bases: TGTGCCAGCAGGGGACAGGTTTCCTACGAGCAGTACTTC. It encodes CASRGQVSYEQYF.

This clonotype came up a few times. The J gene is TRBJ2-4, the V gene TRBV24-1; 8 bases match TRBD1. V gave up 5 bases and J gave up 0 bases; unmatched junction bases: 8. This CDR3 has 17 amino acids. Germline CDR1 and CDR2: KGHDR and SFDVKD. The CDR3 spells CATSAGTGPLAKNIQYF. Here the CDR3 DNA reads TGTGCCACCAGTGCCGGGACAGGCCCTCTAGCCAAAAACATTCAGTACTTC.

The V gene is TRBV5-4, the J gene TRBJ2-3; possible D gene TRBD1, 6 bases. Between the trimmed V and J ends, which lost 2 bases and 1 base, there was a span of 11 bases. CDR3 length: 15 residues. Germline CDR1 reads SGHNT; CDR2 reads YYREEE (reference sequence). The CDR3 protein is CASSFNRARTDTQYF. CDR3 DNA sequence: TGTGCCAGCAGCTTTAACAGGGCGCGCACAGATACGCAGTATTTT.

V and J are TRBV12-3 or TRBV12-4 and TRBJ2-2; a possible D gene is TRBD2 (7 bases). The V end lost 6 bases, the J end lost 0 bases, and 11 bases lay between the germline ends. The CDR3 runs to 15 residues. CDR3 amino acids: CASSLGGPNTGELFF. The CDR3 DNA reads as TGTGCCAGCAGCCTCGGGGGGCCGAACACCGGGGAGCTGTTTTTT.

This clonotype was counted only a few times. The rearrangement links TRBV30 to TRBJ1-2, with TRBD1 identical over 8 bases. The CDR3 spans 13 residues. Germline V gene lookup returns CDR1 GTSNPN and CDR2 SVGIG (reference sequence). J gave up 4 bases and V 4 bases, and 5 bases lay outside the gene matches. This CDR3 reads CAWNGQGAYGYTF. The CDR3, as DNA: TGTGCCTGGAATGGACAGGGCGCCTATGGCTACACCTTC.